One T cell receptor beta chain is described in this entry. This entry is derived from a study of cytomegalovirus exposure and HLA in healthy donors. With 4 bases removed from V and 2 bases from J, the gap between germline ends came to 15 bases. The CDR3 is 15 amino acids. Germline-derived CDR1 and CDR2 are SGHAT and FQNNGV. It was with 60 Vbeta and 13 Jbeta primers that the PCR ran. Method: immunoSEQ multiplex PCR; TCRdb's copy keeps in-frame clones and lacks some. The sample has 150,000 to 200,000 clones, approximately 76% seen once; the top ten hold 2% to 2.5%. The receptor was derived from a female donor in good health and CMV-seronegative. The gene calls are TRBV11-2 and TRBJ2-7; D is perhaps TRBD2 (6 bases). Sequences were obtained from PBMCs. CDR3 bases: TGTGCCAGCAGCTCCGGCGGGATAGGGACCTACGAGCAGTACTTC. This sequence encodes CASSSGGIGTYEQYF.